The TCR beta chain under discussion was sequenced for a study of OX40 agonist ivuxolimab in advanced cancers. Study outcomes and limitations: Fewer expanded clones were found on average in CD4+ than in CD8+ T cells.

Here immunoSEQ multiplex PCR was the method, and the copy in TCRdb shows in-frame clones only, minus some. The sample contains 77,000 or so clones, 80% to 95% of which appear only once. This clone has just one count. Its antigen is not known. The CDR3 is 14 amino acids. The V gene's germline CDR1 is MRHNA and CDR2 SNTAGT. Trimming cost V 4 bases and J 3 bases, with 11 bases left between them. The chain is built from TRBV6-4 and TRBJ2-3; D gene ambiguous. This receptor was taken from an adult with an advanced solid tumor such as melanoma, head and neck, liver or kidney cancer. Sequenced here: CD4+ or CD8+ T cells sorted from blood, sampled in a trial of the OX40 agonist ivuxolimab. CDR3 loop: CASSAFLHTDTQYF. CDR3 DNA sequence: TGTGCCAGCAGTGCCTTCTTGCATACAGATACGCAGTATTTT.